These 27 T cell receptor beta chains originate from one sample sequenced in a study of T cell changes during pregnancy in multiple sclerosis. Method: immunoSEQ multiplex PCR; TCRdb's copy keeps in-frame clones and lacks some. The table shows tens of thousands of clones, with around 90% occurring only once. Source: CD4+ T cells from peripheral blood mononuclear cells, taken before pregnancy. These receptors were collected from a female donor with multiple sclerosis, enrolled in a pregnancy study.

V gene TRBV29-1 combines with J gene TRBJ1-2; perhaps TRBD1 as D (5 bases). With 7 bases removed from V and 8 bases from J, the gap between germline ends came to 17 bases. The CDR3 runs 12 residues. Germline V lookup: CDR1 SQVTM, CDR2 ANQGSEA. DNA of the CDR3: TGCAGCGAGGGACTTGGACGGGAAGGCTACACCTTC. Amino acids: CSEGLGREGYTF.

This clone was seen once. The gene calls are TRBV28 and TRBJ2-5; perhaps TRBD2 as D (6 bases). The CDR3 spans 13 residues. Trimming left V 6 bases short and J 5 bases short, with 13 bases between. CDR1 is MDHEN and CDR2 is SYDVKM in the germline V gene. Here the CDR3 reads CASSLAEPETQYF. DNA of the CDR3: TGTGCCAGCAGCTTAGCGGAGCCGGAGACCCAGTACTTC.

V and J are TRBV7-2 and TRBJ2-1, with 8 bases that match TRBD2. Germline CDR1 reads SGHTA; CDR2 reads FQGNSA. This CDR3 comprises 15 residues. The trim removed 3 bases at V and 8 bases at J, leaving 9 bases unmatched. The DNA for the CDR3 is TGTGCCAGCAGCTTGGGGCTAGCGGGTGGTTATGAGCAGTTCTTC. Its protein product is CASSLGLAGGYEQFF.

The chain recombines TRBV6-1 with TRBJ1-2, with D tentatively TRBD1 (6 bases). The V end lost 7 bases, the J end lost 3 bases, and 15 bases lay between the germline ends. The CDR3 is 14 residues long. Germline-derived CDR1 and CDR2 are MNHNS and SASEGT. Written as DNA, the CDR3 is TGTGCCAGCACGGAGGGGGGGGTGCACTATGGCTACACCTTC. As protein: CASTEGGVHYGYTF.

Written as DNA, the CDR3 is TGCGCCAGCAGTCAATTAGAAGGGGGTCAGAACACTGAAGCTTTCTTT. As protein: CASSQLEGGQNTEAFF. The chain combines TRBV23-1 with TRBJ1-1; a possible D gene is TRBD1 (6 bases). TRBV23-1 is identified as an open reading frame with a role that is uncertain. The CDR3 spans 16 residues. V was clipped by 1 base and J by 1 base, with 13 bases between them.

The chain joins TRBV27 to TRBJ1-4; TRBD1 aligns across 10 bases. Trimming cost V 0 bases and J 8 bases; bases outside gene matches: 3. The CDR3 has 15 residues. Germline CDR1 is MNHEY and CDR2 is SMNVEV (reference sequence). The CDR3 coding sequence is TGTGCCAGCAGTTTATCAGGGACAGGGGACGAAAAACTGTTTTTT. This sequence encodes CASSLSGTGDEKLFF.

V and J are TRBV18 and TRBJ2-1, with 10 bases lining up with TRBD2. Germline-derived CDR1 and CDR2 are KGHSH and LQKENI. After removal of 4 bases from V and 4 bases from J, the junction contained 7 bases not matched to a gene. The CDR3 has 16 residues. The CDR3 bases are TGTGCCAGCTCACTCGCCGGGACTAGCGAGTACAATGAGCAGTTCTTC. This gives the protein CASSLAGTSEYNEQFF.

The chain links TRBV27 to TRBJ2-7, with D tentatively TRBD1 (5 bases). The length of the CDR3 is 15 residues. Trimming shortened V by 6 bases and J by 3 bases, and 18 bases separated the two germline ends. CDR1 is MNHEY and CDR2 is SMNVEV in the germline V gene (reference sequence). CDR3 residues: CASSYSKTVLYEQYF. CDR3 nucleotides: TGTGCCAGCAGCTACTCGAAGACAGTACTCTACGAGCAGTACTTC.

The rearrangement joins TRBV11-2 to TRBJ2-1; TRBD2 aligns across 13 bases. CDR3 length: 16 residues. Trimming cost V 6 bases and J 8 bases; bases outside gene matches: 10. Germline-derived CDR1 and CDR2 are SGHAT and FQNNGV. The chain's CDR3 is CASRSGTSGIPDEQFF. Here the CDR3 DNA reads TGTGCCAGCAGATCCGGGACTAGCGGGATCCCTGATGAGCAGTTCTTC. Supplemented by reference TRBV11-2 and TRBJ2-1, the full variable domain reads EAGVAQSPRYKIIEKRQSVAFWCNPISGHATLYWYQQILGQGPKLLIQFQNNGVVDDSQLPKDRFSAERLKGVDSTLKIQPAKLEDSAVYLCASRSGTSGIPDEQFFGPGTRLTVL.

The CDR3 DNA sequence: TGTGCCAGCAGGAGGACAGGGGAGAACACTGAAGCTTTCTTT. As protein: CASRRTGENTEAFF. The chain combines TRBV5-5 with TRBJ1-1, with 9 bases identical to TRBD1. Trimming removed 5 bases from V and 1 base from J; junction bases left unmatched: 3. CDR1 and CDR2 from the germline V gene are SGHKS and YYEKEE (reference sequence). The CDR3 extends over 14 amino acids.

The chain recombines TRBV7-2 with TRBJ2-7, with TRBD1 identical over 8 bases. CDR1 is SGHTA, CDR2 FQGNSA, per germline. The CDR3 has 13 residues. Trimming cost V 6 bases and J 3 bases; bases outside gene matches: 4. The CDR3, as DNA: TGTGCCAGCAGACGGACAGGGCTCTACGAGCAGTACTTC. Translated, it gives CASRRTGLYEQYF. Together with reference TRBV7-2 and TRBJ2-7, the CDR3 gives the full variable domain: GAGVSQSPSNKVTEKGKDVELRCDPISGHTALYWYRQSLGQGLEFLIYFQGNSAPDKSGLPSDRFSAERTGGSVSTLTIQRTQQEDSAVYLCASRRTGLYEQYFGPGTRLTVT.

V is TRBV5-1 and J is TRBJ1-4, with TRBD1 matching 9 bases. The V gene end was trimmed by 0 bases and the J gene end by 8 bases; junction bases not matched to a gene: 17. The germline V gene encodes CDR1 SGHRS and CDR2 YFSETQ. The CDR3 runs to 19 residues. CDR3 coding DNA: TGCGCCAGCAGCTTGGGGAAAACAGGGGGCGAGAATGTTAGAGAAAAACTGTTTTTT. It yields the protein CASSLGKTGGENVREKLFF.

The chain joins TRBV2 to TRBJ2-7, with D tentatively TRBD1 (5 bases). CDR3 length: 17 amino acids. V dropped 8 bases and J dropped 2 bases, with 25 bases sitting between them. Germline-derived CDR1 and CDR2 are SNHLY and FYNNEI. The chain's CDR3 is CASAKTQGVSPPYEQYF. The CDR3 region has the DNA TGTGCCAGCGCAAAAACGCAAGGGGTGTCGCCCCCCTACGAGCAGTACTTC. Full variable domain (remainder filled in from reference TRBV2 and TRBJ2-7): EPEVTQTPSHQVTQMGQEVILRCVPISNHLYFYWYRQILGQKVEFLVSFYNNEISEKSEIFDDQFSVERPDGSNFTLKIRSTKLEDSAMYFCASAKTQGVSPPYEQYFGPGTRLTVT.

The gene calls are TRBV29-1 and TRBJ1-3; possible D gene TRBD1, 5 bases. Trimming left V 5 bases short and J 0 bases short, with 11 bases between. This CDR3 region has 14 residues. The germline gives CDR1 SQVTM, CDR2 ANQGSEA. The CDR3 sequence is CSVMQGVSGNTIYF. CDR3 nucleotide sequence: TGCAGCGTTATGCAGGGCGTCTCTGGAAACACCATATATTTT.

The rearrangement joins TRBV5-1 to TRBJ2-7, with TRBD2 matching over 7 bases. The ends lost 6 bases at V and 4 bases at J; junction bases unmatched: 13. Per germline, CDR1 SGHRS and CDR2 YFSETQ. The CDR3 covers 15 residues. CDR3 amino acids: CASNRGGGSGYEQYF. The CDR3 coding sequence is TGCGCCAGCAATCGGGGCGGCGGGAGCGGGTACGAGCAGTACTTC.

The chain employs TRBV30 and TRBJ2-3; D is possibly TRBD2 (6 bases). This CDR3 spans 14 amino acids. CDR1 is GTSNPN and CDR2 is SVGIG in the germline V gene (reference sequence). V lost 4 bases, J lost 8 bases, and 19 bases lay in between. The CDR3 nucleotides are TGTGCCTGGACTCGGGAGCGGGTAACGGGTACGCAGTATTTT. Protein product: CAWTRERVTGTQYF.

The chain has TRBV7-8 and TRBJ2-1; 9 nucleotides align to TRBD2. Trimming at V came to 1 base and at J to 1 base, leaving 5 bases not matched to a gene. The germline gives CDR1 SGHVS, CDR2 FQNEAQ. The CDR3 covers 17 residues. The chain's CDR3 is CASSLELLAGSYNEQFF. CDR3 in DNA: TGTGCCAGCAGCTTAGAACTTCTAGCGGGGTCCTACAATGAGCAGTTCTTC. Combining the CDR3 with reference TRBV7-8 and TRBJ2-1 gives the whole variable domain GAGVSQSPRYKVAKRGQDVALRCDPISGHVSLFWYQQALGQGPEFLTYFQNEAQLDKSGLPSDRFFAERPEGSVSTLKIQRTQQEDSAVYLCASSLELLAGSYNEQFFGPGTRLTVL.

The chain recombines TRBV7-8 with TRBJ1-1; 7 bases agree with TRBD1. The CDR3 sequence is 16 residues long. V gave up 5 bases and J gave up 2 bases; unmatched junction bases: 11. Germline loops: CDR1 SGHVS, CDR2 FQNEAQ. Here the CDR3 DNA reads TGTGCCAGCAGCACAGGGGCCTGGGACTTAAACACTGAAGCTTTCTTT. This encodes CASSTGAWDLNTEAFF.

This sequence joins TRBV10-3 and TRBJ1-1; D ambiguous. The V end lost 3 bases, the J end lost 1 base, and 9 bases lay between the germline ends. CDR1 is ENHRY, CDR2 SYGVKD, per germline. This CDR3 has 14 amino acids. CDR3 bases: TGTGCCATCAGTGATTATCGACAGAACACTGAAGCTTTCTTT. Its translation: CAISDYRQNTEAFF.

The chain links TRBV2 to TRBJ2-3; TRBD2 is a possible D gene (6 bases). Germline values: CDR1 SNHLY, CDR2 FYNNEI. Trimming cost V 6 bases and J 4 bases, with 20 bases left between them. This CDR3 has 16 residues. This chain's CDR3 is CASRSLAWRESDTQYF. The DNA of the CDR3 is TGTGCCAGCAGGTCCCTAGCGTGGAGGGAGTCAGATACGCAGTATTTT.

This rearrangement joins TRBV7-2 to TRBJ2-5; D uncertain. The V and J ends lost 3 bases and 5 bases respectively, with 7 bases between them. Germline CDR1 and CDR2: SGHTA and FQGNSA. The CDR3 runs to 12 residues. The CDR3 DNA reads as TGTGCCAGCAGCTTCCCCGGGGAGACCCAGTACTTC. It translates to CASSFPGETQYF.

The J gene is TRBJ2-5, the V gene TRBV5-1, with TRBD1 as a possible D gene (5 bases). Germline V gene sequence: CDR1 SGHRS, CDR2 YFSETQ. The CDR3 has 13 amino acids. The V end lost 4 bases, the J end lost 1 base, and 8 bases lay between the germline ends. The CDR3 nucleotides read TGCGCCAGCAGCGTTGGGGCCCAAGAGACCCAGTACTTC. It encodes CASSVGAQETQYF.

The chain combines TRBV6-1 with TRBJ2-2, with 8 bases fitting TRBD2. V lost 7 bases and J lost 3; bases outside the gene matches: 7. There are 15 residues in the CDR3. From germline, CDR1 is MNHNS and CDR2 SASEGT. CDR3 region: CASIGTRIDTGELFF. CDR3 coding DNA: TGTGCCAGCATCGGGACTAGGATAGACACCGGGGAGCTGTTTTTT.

This chain joins TRBV11-2 and TRBJ2-7, with TRBD2 as a possible D gene (5 bases). V dropped 5 bases and J dropped 3 bases, with 17 bases sitting between them. Germline V CDR1 and CDR2: SGHAT, FQNNGV. The CDR3 totals 15 residues. This CDR3 is CASSPTPLGVYEQYF. CDR3 DNA: TGTGCCAGCAGCCCCACCCCGCTCGGGGTCTACGAGCAGTACTTC.

This chain joins TRBV19 and TRBJ2-3; 8 bases line up with TRBD2. The V and J ends lost 6 bases and 5 bases, in that order; junction bases with no gene match: 7. Germline-derived CDR1 and CDR2 are LNHDA and SQIVND (reference sequence). The CDR3 totals 14 residues. The chain's CDR3 is CASRESGRGDTQYF. DNA for the CDR3: TGTGCCAGTAGGGAAAGCGGGAGAGGAGATACGCAGTATTTT.

The chain links TRBV7-8 to TRBJ2-5; TRBD2 is a possible D gene (7 bases). V was cut by 5 bases and J by 5 bases, with 24 bases left in between. CDR3 length: 17 amino acids. Germline-derived CDR1 and CDR2 are SGHVS and FQNEAQ. CDR3 loop: CASSLGRIGGLPETQYF. The DNA for the CDR3 is TGTGCCAGCAGCCTGGGGAGGATCGGGGGGCTACCGGAGACCCAGTACTTC. Full variable domain (remainder filled in from reference TRBV7-8 and TRBJ2-5): GAGVSQSPRYKVAKRGQDVALRCDPISGHVSLFWYQQALGQGPEFLTYFQNEAQLDKSGLPSDRFFAERPEGSVSTLKIQRTQQEDSAVYLCASSLGRIGGLPETQYFGPGTRLLVL.

There are a few counts of this clone. J is TRBJ1-5 and V is TRBV6-1, with TRBD1 identical over 9 bases. This CDR3 contains 15 residues. Per germline, CDR1 MNHNS and CDR2 SASEGT. The V segment lost 2 bases and the J segment 6 bases; nucleotides outside the gene matches: 5. CDR3 sequence (DNA): TGTGCCAGCAGTGAATGGGACAGGGATAGTCAGCCCCAGCATTTT. Encoded protein: CASSEWDRDSQPQHF.